This T cell receptor (beta chain) appears in the sequencing data of a study of T-cell memory formation after mild COVID-19. The authors produced TCR alpha and TCR beta cDNA libraries with sample barcodes and UMIs by 5'RACE using constant-segment primers. From the 5' RACE reads, TCRdb called clonotypes with MiXCR, one entry per CDR3 protein. The top ten clones hold under 15% of a sample with just over 400,000 distinct CDR3 sequences, around 22% of them seen once. In its sample, this clonotype was seen a few times. From germline, CDR1 is SGDLS and CDR2 YYNGEE. Trimming removed 0 bases from V and 6 bases from J, with 11 bases in between. The CDR3 loop spans 14 amino acids.

The sequence was obtained from an adult woman who had mild COVID-19 (a few samples of this study predate the infection). Cell type and time point are not known. The sequenced sample was PBMCs or a T cell subset sorted from them (not recorded which). The chain recombines TRBV9 with TRBJ2-3, with D maybe TRBD2 (5 bases). CDR3 amino acids: CASSVAGFGDTQYF. The CDR3 nucleotides read TGTGCCAGCAGCGTAGCGGGGTTCGGGGATACGCAGTATTTT.